This is a list of T cell receptor beta chains from one sample in a study of radiotherapy plus CTLA-4 blockade in lung cancer. Produced via immunoSEQ multiplex PCR; TCRdb's table is partial and in-frame only. The sample includes roughly 32,000 clones, roughly 77% of them seen just once. The sample in question was peripheral blood, obtained from a patient treated with radiotherapy plus ipilimumab. The receptor set was obtained from a human donor with non-small cell lung cancer that progressed on radiotherapy plus ipilimumab. CDR3s include the opening cysteine and the closing phenylalanine or tryptophan. A D gene is named only where the DNA matches it firmly. The size of a clone is reported for some rows only, either as once, few or many, or as a class for expanded clones.

TRBJ2-2 TRBV6-1 TRBD1 . CASRDRENTGELFF TGTGCCAGTCGGGACAGGGAGAACACCGGGGAGCTGTTTTTT
TRBJ1-4 TRBV18 . . CASSPRATNEKLFF TGTGCCAGCTCACCGCGGGCAACTAATGAAAAACTGTTTTTT
TRBJ2-3 TRBV5-6 . . CASSLLGGGLFDADTQYF TGTGCCAGCAGCTTGTTGGGTGGCGGGCTGTTCGACGCAGATACGCAGTATTTT
TRBJ1-1 TRBV18 . . CASSAIKAGSNTEAFF TGTGCCAGCTCAGCTATTAAGGCAGGGTCGAACACTGAAGCTTTCTTT
TRBJ2-1 TRBV7-9 . . CASSLARNQGSNEQFF TGTGCCAGCAGCTTAGCGCGGAATCAGGGTTCCAATGAGCAGTTCTTC
TRBJ1-6 TRBV19 . . CASSMGRGSYNSPLHF TGTGCCAGTAGTATGGGGCGGGGGTCCTATAATTCACCCCTCCACTTT
TRBJ2-3 TRBV6-5 TRBD2 . CASTPRGDGTDTQYF TGTGCCAGCACTCCGCGGGGGGATGGCACAGATACGCAGTATTTT
TRBJ2-6 TRBV19 . . CASSISYVWSSGANVLTF TGTGCCAGTAGTATTTCTTATGTTTGGAGTTCTGGGGCCAACGTCCTGACTTTC
TRBJ2-2 TRBV28 . . CASSLRGFGELFF TGTGCCAGCAGTTTAAGGGGTTTCGGGGAGCTGTTTTTT
TRBJ2-1 TRBV5-4 TRBD2 once CASSASGGATYVNEQFF TGTGCCAGCAGCGCTAGCGGGGGCGCTACCTACGTGAATGAGCAGTTCTTC
TRBJ2-3 TRBV6-5 . . CASRVSPDTQYF TGTGCCAGCAGGGTTAGTCCAGATACGCAGTATTTT
TRBJ2-2 TRBV14 . . CASSQASRANTGELFF TGTGCCAGCAGCCAAGCATCCAGGGCGAACACCGGGGAGCTGTTTTTT
TRBJ2-1 TRBV11-2 TRBD2 . CASSLLTSGGAYYNEQFF TGTGCCAGCAGCTTACTGACTAGCGGGGGGGCGTATTACAATGAGCAGTTCTTC
TRBJ2-1 TRBV5-4 TRBD2 . CASSLYVSGGATDEQFF TGTGCCAGCAGCTTGTACGTTAGCGGGGGGGCCACGGATGAGCAGTTCTTC
TRBJ2-7 TRBV18 . once CASSPQPYSYEQYF TGTGCCAGCTCACCACAACCCTACTCCTACGAGCAGTACTTC
TRBJ1-2 TRBV2 TRBD1 . CAGKRDSNYGYTF TGTGCCGGCAAAAGGGACAGTAACTATGGCTACACCTTC
TRBJ2-1 TRBV7-6 TRBD2 . CASSALAGGRNEQFF TGTGCCAGCAGCGCACTAGCGGGGGGTCGTAATGAGCAGTTCTTC
TRBJ2-5 TRBV5-8 . . CASSGGYQETQYF TGTGCCAGCAGCGGAGGGTATCAAGAGACCCAGTACTTC
TRBJ1-2 TRBV4-1 TRBD1 . CASSQDAGGKYGYTF TGCGCCAGCAGCCAAGACGCAGGGGGCAAGTATGGCTACACCTTC
TRBJ1-2 TRBV14 . . CASSERGDYGYTF TGTGCCAGCAGCGAACGGGGGGACTATGGCTACACCTTC
TRBJ2-5 TRBV18 TRBD2 . CASSDRSGGTQETQYF TGTGCCAGCTCAGATCGGAGCGGGGGGACACAAGAGACCCAGTACTTC
TRBJ1-6 TRBV18 . . CASFGDIQYNSPLHF TGTGCCAGCTTTGGGGACATTCAATATAATTCACCCCTCCACTTT
TRBJ2-1 TRBV11-2 TRBD2 . CASSLDPGGAVEQFF TGTGCCAGCAGCTTAGACCCCGGGGGGGCCGTTGAGCAGTTCTTC
TRBJ1-2 TRBV18 . . CASSLDRLYGYTF TGTGCCAGCTCATTAGACAGGCTCTATGGCTACACCTTC
TRBJ1-1 TRBV9 . few CASSAVTGSTEAFF TGTGCCAGCAGCGCCGTCACAGGGTCCACTGAAGCTTTCTTT
TRBJ2-2 TRBV7-2 . . CASSPIGGSGELFF TGTGCCAGCAGCCCCATTGGGGGGTCCGGGGAGCTGTTTTTT
TRBJ1-1 TRBV6-4 . few CASRSQQDTEAFF TGTGCCAGCAGATCTCAACAGGACACTGAAGCTTTCTTT
TRBJ2-7 TRBV27 TRBD1 once CASSFETGASYEQYF TGTGCCAGCAGTTTCGAGACAGGGGCTTCCTACGAGCAGTACTTC
TRBJ1-1 TRBV5-4 TRBD1 . CASYRGLEAFF TGTGCCAGTTACAGGGGGCTGGAAGCTTTCTTT
TRBJ2-7 TRBV9 TRBD1 . CASSDGQGHSYEQYF TGTGCCAGCAGCGACGGACAGGGGCACTCCTACGAGCAGTACTTC
TRBJ2-7 TRBV6-4 TRBD2 . CASKCGGTYEQYF TGTGCCAGCAAGTGCGGGGGTACTTACGAGCAGTACTTC
TRBJ1-4 TRBV5-6 . . CASIGGARNEKLFF TGTGCCTCCATTGGAGGGGCCCGTAATGAAAAACTGTTTTTT
TRBJ1-2 TRBV7-9 TRBD1 . CASSLGQAFGYTF TGTGCCAGCAGCCTTGGACAGGCCTTTGGCTACACCTTC
TRBJ2-7 TRBV4-3 . . CASSQEVYYYEQYF TGCGCCAGCAGCCAAGAGGTCTACTACTACGAGCAGTACTTC
TRBJ1-5 TRBV6-1 . few CASSETGDNQPQHF TGTGCCAGCAGTGAAACAGGAGATAATCAGCCCCAGCATTTT
TRBJ2-7 TRBV9 TRBD1 . CASSVDRLSEQYF TGTGCCAGCAGCGTGGACAGGTTAAGCGAGCAGTACTTC
TRBJ2-7 TRBV14 . . CASSLPTGSGGEQYF TGTGCCAGCAGCCTTCCCACAGGGTCGGGAGGCGAGCAGTACTTC
TRBJ2-1 TRBV7-9 . . CARRTDGYNEQFF TGTGCCAGGCGGACTGATGGCTACAATGAGCAGTTCTTC
TRBJ2-7 TRBV19 TRBD1 . CASSDRDRGSYEQYF TGTGCCAGTAGCGACCGGGACAGGGGGTCCTACGAGCAGTACTTC
TRBJ1-1 TRBV19 TRBD1 . CASKPQGAGDTEAFF TGTGCCAGTAAACCACAGGGGGCGGGCGACACTGAAGCTTTCTTT
TRBJ1-6 TRBV6-5 . . CASRDPGGSPLHF TGTGCCAGCAGGGACCCCGGCGGGTCACCCCTCCACTTT
TRBJ2-7 TRBV5-1 TRBD2 once CASSLGTSGYEQYF TGCGCCAGCAGCTTGGGGACTAGCGGCTACGAGCAGTACTTC
TRBJ2-7 TRBV29-1 . . CSAWDKDSYEQYF TGCAGCGCCTGGGACAAGGACTCTTACGAGCAGTACTTC
TRBJ2-7 TRBV7-2 TRBD1 few CASSFDWEGGPLPVDEQYF TGTGCCAGCAGCTTCGACTGGGAAGGGGGCCCCCTTCCTGTCGACGAGCAGTACTTC
TRBJ2-1 TRBV6-1 TRBD2 . CASSERRGGGAYNEQFF TGTGCCAGCAGTGAGCGAAGAGGCGGGGGGGCTTACAATGAGCAGTTCTTC
TRBJ2-7 TRBV19 TRBD1 . CASSSGTGIYEQYF TGTGCCAGTAGTAGCGGGACAGGAATCTACGAGCAGTACTTC
TRBJ1-2 TRBV15 TRBD1 . CATSRDYWTGGTYGYTF TGTGCCACCAGCAGAGATTATTGGACAGGGGGCACCTATGGCTACACCTTC
TRBJ1-2 TRBV19 . . CASSTLQNYGYTF TGTGCCAGTAGTACCCTACAGAACTATGGCTACACCTTC